The next 32 T cell receptor beta chains were all read from a single sample in a study of tissue T cells after allogeneic stem cell transplantation. Sequencing was performed with immunoSEQ multiplex PCR; in TCRdb, only in-frame clones are kept and a portion is missing. The table has about 6,300 clones, about two thirds seen once. The sequencing used tissue from the rectum, collected at autopsy. These receptor sequences come from a woman aged 18-49 years with breast cancer.

The chain links TRBV5-1 to TRBJ2-1; 8 nucleotides match TRBD2. The CDR3 has 15 amino acids. In germline, CDR1 is SGHRS, CDR2 YFSETQ. V was clipped by 4 bases and J by 0 bases; unmatched bases: 3. The CDR3 nucleotides read TGCGCCAGCAGCATGACTAGCGACTCCTACAATGAGCAGTTCTTC. This translates into CASSMTSDSYNEQFF.

This sequence joins TRBV6-5 and TRBJ2-3, with 8 bases matching TRBD2. J lost 6 bases, V lost 6 bases, and 8 bases had no gene match. The CDR3 is 14 amino acids. Germline loops: CDR1 MNHEY, CDR2 SVGAGI. The CDR3 sequence is CASRRGLGGDTQYF. CDR3 DNA: TGTGCCAGCAGAAGGGGACTAGGTGGTGATACGCAGTATTTT.

The rearrangement joins TRBV29-1 to TRBJ2-3; 8 bases fit TRBD1. Trimming at V came to 4 bases and at J to 4 bases, leaving 1 base not matched to a gene. Germline assignment: CDR1 SQVTM and CDR2 ANQGSEA. CDR3 length: 12 residues. The CDR3 spells CSVAQGADTQYF. CDR3 bases: TGCAGCGTTGCACAGGGGGCAGATACGCAGTATTTT.

The V gene is TRBV7-9, the J gene TRBJ2-1, with 16 nucleotides matching TRBD2. Germline CDR1 is SEHNR and CDR2 is FQNEAQ (reference sequence). This CDR3 has 19 amino acids. J lost 7 bases, V lost 2 bases, and 11 bases had no gene match. DNA for the CDR3: TGTGCCAGCAGCTTACAGGGACTAGCGGGAGGGCCCTTACGGAATGAGCAGTTCTTC. Protein product: CASSLQGLAGGPLRNEQFF.

The chain is built from TRBV5-1 and TRBJ1-2; a possible D gene is TRBD1 (6 bases). Germline-derived CDR1 and CDR2 are SGHRS and YFSETQ. There are 14 residues in the CDR3. The germline V and J ends were trimmed by 4 bases and 4 bases, with 14 bases remaining between them. CDR3 bases: TGCGCCAGCAGCCCCCAGACAGGCGGCTATGGCTACACCTTC. It is translated as CASSPQTGGYGYTF.

By share, this clone ranks as large. The J gene is TRBJ1-2, the V gene TRBV27, with a tentative D call TRBD1 (5 bases). The CDR3 runs 15 residues. V was cut by 6 bases and J by 8 bases, with 22 bases left in between. CDR1 and CDR2 (germline): MNHEY, SMNVEV (reference sequence). The DNA of the CDR3 is TGTGCCAGCAGCTCCCCTTTTGGTCAGAGGGGAGGCTACACCTTC. It translates to CASSSPFGQRGGYTF.

The chain joins TRBV9 to TRBJ2-3, with 11 bases fitting TRBD2. CDR1 and CDR2 (germline): SGDLS, YYNGEE. With 5 bases clipped from V and 6 bases from J, the junction kept 8 bases outside the gene matches. This CDR3 is built from 15 residues. The CDR3 protein is CASSYSGGASDTQYF. The CDR3 DNA reads as TGTGCCAGCAGTTATAGCGGGGGGGCCTCGGATACGCAGTATTTT. Filled out from reference TRBV9 and TRBJ2-3, the complete variable domain reads DSGVTQTPKHLITATGQRVTLRCSPRSGDLSVYWYQQSLDQGLQFLIQYYNGEERAKGNILERFSAQQFPDLHSELNLSSLELGDSALYFCASSYSGGASDTQYFGPGTRLTVL.

The chain joins TRBV7-9 to TRBJ1-1; maybe TRBD1 (6 bases). The CDR3 spans 16 residues. V lost 4 bases, J lost 1 base, and 16 bases lay in between. Germline assignment: CDR1 SEHNR and CDR2 FQNEAQ (reference sequence). The CDR3 sequence is CASSWGGGEWNTEAFF. In nucleotides, the CDR3 is TGTGCCAGCAGCTGGGGGGGCGGTGAGTGGAACACTGAAGCTTTCTTT.

V usage is TRBV14 and J usage is TRBJ1-6, with D unclear. Germline CDR1 reads SGHDN; CDR2 reads FVKESK. Trimming left V 4 bases short and J 0 bases short, with 7 bases between. The CDR3 has 15 residues. The CDR3, as DNA: TGTGCCAGCAGCCGCCTTGGCTCCTATAATTCACCCCTCCACTTT. This translates into CASSRLGSYNSPLHF.

The chain is built from TRBV25-1 and TRBJ2-5; 9 positions match TRBD1. J was trimmed by 4 bases and V by 2 bases; bases with no gene match: 8. CDR1 and CDR2 (germline): MGHDK, SYGVNS. The CDR3 covers 16 residues. CDR3 bases: TGTGCCAGCAGTGAAAAGGGGGACAGGGTAGGAGAGACCCAGTACTTC. It specifies CASSEKGDRVGETQYF.

The rearrangement joins TRBV5-1 to TRBJ2-3; 15 bases are a match to TRBD2. Per the germline V gene, CDR1 is SGHRS and CDR2 is YFSETQ. The CDR3 runs to 17 residues. Unmatched junction bases numbered 8, after V lost 4 bases and J lost 5 bases. The CDR3 coding sequence is TGCGCCAGCAGCAACCTAGGGACTAGCGGGGGGATAGATACGCAGTATTTT. Its protein product is CASSNLGTSGGIDTQYF.

The V call is TRBV6-5, the J call TRBJ1-2; D ambiguous. The ends were cut back, 7 bases at V and 0 bases at J, with 9 bases in the middle. CDR1 is MNHEY and CDR2 is SVGAGI in the germline V gene. This CDR3 is 13 amino acids long. CDR3 loop: CASTKAANYGYTF. The CDR3 coding sequence is TGTGCCAGCACTAAGGCAGCTAACTATGGCTACACCTTC.

V and J are TRBV4-3 and TRBJ2-1, with D uncertain. The CDR3 runs 15 residues. Trimming pared 4 bases from V and 0 bases from J, leaving 10 bases between. The V gene's germline CDR1 is LGHNA and CDR2 YSLEER. In DNA, the CDR3 is TGCGCCAGCAGCCCCAAACGGGCCTCCTACAATGAGCAGTTCTTC. Its protein is CASSPKRASYNEQFF.

The table lists this clone with a count of one. V is TRBV4-3 and J is TRBJ2-1; D is ambiguous. Germline V lookup: CDR1 LGHNA, CDR2 YSLEER. CDR3 length equals 13 residues. With 0 bases removed from V and 7 bases from J, the gap between germline ends came to 7 bases. The CDR3 region has the DNA TGCGCCAGCAGCCAAGAAGGAGCAAATGAGCAGTTCTTC. It specifies CASSQEGANEQFF.

The V call is TRBV5-4, the J call TRBJ1-6; TRBD1 might be the D (6 bases). CDR1 and CDR2 from the germline V gene are SGHNT and YYREEE (reference sequence). CDR3 length: 18 residues. The V and J ends lost 3 bases and 3 bases respectively, with 19 bases between them. The CDR3 DNA reads TGTGCCAGCAGCTCCGACCCTAGGGGGGCTGGCTATAATTCACCCCTCCACTTT. Its translation is CASSSDPRGAGYNSPLHF.

This clone is a singleton in its sample. V gene TRBV4-3 combines with J gene TRBJ2-7; either TRBD1 or TRBD2 may fit D (5 bases each). The CDR3 totals 17 residues. CDR1 is LGHNA and CDR2 is YSLEER in the germline V gene. V was shortened by 0 bases and J by 0 bases, with 15 bases between the two germline ends. In DNA form, the CDR3 reads TGCGCCAGCAGCCAAGATCTCCCGGGACGGGGCTCCTACGAGCAGTACTTC. Encoded protein: CASSQDLPGRGSYEQYF.

The V gene is TRBV3-1 (or the pseudogene TRBV3-2), the J gene TRBJ1-5; 8 nucleotides align to TRBD1. CDR1 is LGHDT, CDR2 YNNKEL, per germline (reference sequence). The J segment lost 1 base and the V segment lost 2 bases, leaving 7 bases of the junction unmatched. CDR3 length: 17 amino acids. The CDR3 loop reads CASSQRPGGLSNQPQHF. The CDR3 bases are TGTGCCAGCAGCCAACGTCCAGGGGGCTTGAGCAATCAGCCCCAGCATTTT.

The chain recombines TRBV5-4 with TRBJ1-5, with D tentatively TRBD1 (5 bases). CDR1 is SGHNT, CDR2 YYREEE, per germline (reference sequence). Trimming took off 1 base at V and 3 bases at J, with 8 bases between the two ends. The length of the CDR3 is 14 residues. The CDR3 loop reads CASSLSGTNQPQHF. The CDR3 bases are TGTGCCAGCAGCTTGTCTGGGACCAATCAGCCCCAGCATTTT.

In its sample, this clone was seen once. The V call is TRBV29-1, the J call TRBJ2-1, with D possibly called TRBD1 or TRBD2 (5 bases each). Germline V gene lookup returns CDR1 SQVTM and CDR2 ANQGSEA. V lost 7 bases and J 4 bases, leaving 20 bases between the germline ends. The CDR3 loop spans 15 amino acids. The CDR3, as DNA: TGCAGCGCCGGGGACCCTATAGAATTATACAATGAGCAGTTCTTC. Protein sequence: CSAGDPIELYNEQFF.

This clone turned up a few times. This rearrangement joins TRBV6-6 to TRBJ2-7; no clear D gene. V lost 0 bases and J 3 bases, leaving 6 bases between the germline ends. From germline, CDR1 is MNHNY and CDR2 SVGAGI (reference sequence). The CDR3 has 13 amino acids. Here the CDR3 DNA reads TGTGCCAGCAGTTACTCTGTGGGCTACGAGCAGTACTTC. Protein: CASSYSVGYEQYF.

The chain is built from TRBV6-2 or TRBV6-3 and TRBJ2-1; 7 bases fit TRBD2. The germline CDR1 and CDR2 sequences are MNHEY and SVGEGT. The CDR3 totals 16 residues. V lost 2 bases to trimming and J lost 7 bases; unmatched junction nucleotides: 11. CDR3 sequence: CASSYGASGELNEQFF. In DNA form, the CDR3 reads TGTGCCAGCAGTTACGGGGCCAGCGGGGAACTTAATGAGCAGTTCTTC.

This sequence joins TRBV15 and TRBJ1-6; TRBD1 matches at 7 bases. Per germline, CDR1 LNHNV and CDR2 YYDKDF (reference sequence). CDR3 length: 20 amino acids. Unmatched junction bases numbered 14, after V lost 3 bases and J lost 0 bases. This CDR3 is CATSRDTGTDISSYNSPLHF. The DNA for the CDR3 is TGTGCCACCAGCAGGGACACCGGGACAGATATAAGCTCCTATAATTCACCCCTCCACTTT. The entire variable domain, with the rest obtained from reference TRBV15 and TRBJ1-6, is as follows: DAMVIQNPRYQVTQFGKPVTLSCSQTLNHNVMYWYQQKSSQAPKLLFHYYDKDFNNEADTPDNFQSRRPNTSFCFLDIRSPGLGDTAMYLCATSRDTGTDISSYNSPLHFGNGTRLTVT.

This clone was recorded only once. This chain uses TRBV2 with TRBJ2-7; maybe TRBD2 (5 bases). The germline gives CDR1 SNHLY, CDR2 FYNNEI. The CDR3 is 13 amino acids. V lost 4 bases and J lost 2, with 9 bases in between. DNA for the CDR3: TGTGCCAGCAGTGCCGGGAATGCCTACGAGCAGTACTTC. Its protein is CASSAGNAYEQYF.

The rearrangement links TRBV6-5 to TRBJ2-3; 9 bases agree with TRBD1. With 0 bases clipped from V and 7 bases from J, the junction kept 5 bases outside the gene matches. This CDR3 contains 15 residues. The germline V gene has CDR1 MNHEY and CDR2 SVGAGI. CDR3 nucleotides: TGTGCCAGCAGTTACTCGGAGGGGACAGGGAATACGCAGTATTTT. It codes for CASSYSEGTGNTQYF.

V usage is TRBV4-2 and J usage is TRBJ2-6; D perhaps matches TRBD1 (6 bases). CDR1 is LGHNA, CDR2 YNFKEQ, per germline. The CDR3 sequence is 18 residues long. V was cut by 0 bases and J by 3 bases, with 15 bases left in between. In DNA form, the CDR3 reads TGTGCCAGCAGCCAAGATAAAGTTGGGGGCGGTGGGGCCAACGTCCTGACTTTC. Protein product: CASSQDKVGGGGANVLTF.

The rearrangement links TRBV7-3 to TRBJ2-3; TRBD1 matches 8 bases. Germline CDR1 reads SGHTA; CDR2 reads FQGTGA. The CDR3 totals 15 residues. Trimming removed 4 bases from V and 6 bases from J; junction bases left unmatched: 9. The CDR3 region has the DNA TGTGCCAGCAGCTCTACAGTTTCAGGGGGCGATACGCAGTATTTT. Amino acid sequence: CASSSTVSGGDTQYF.

The rearrangement links TRBV3-1 (or the pseudogene TRBV3-2) to TRBJ2-5; D perhaps matches TRBD2 (6 bases). Trimming left V 0 bases short and J 5 bases short, with 10 bases between. The CDR3 covers 14 residues. Germline V gene sequence: CDR1 LGHDT, CDR2 YNNKEL (reference sequence). The CDR3 coding sequence is TGTGCCAGCAGCCAAGATGCTAGCGCGGAGACCCAGTACTTC. It codes for CASSQDASAETQYF.

The chain employs TRBV4-3 and TRBJ2-3, with 10 bases aligning to TRBD2. Looked up from germline, CDR1 is LGHNA and CDR2 is YSLEER. The CDR3 is made up of 17 amino acids. V shed 0 bases and J 5 bases; nucleotides not matched to a gene: 8. This CDR3 reads CASSQDTGAGGKDTQYF. In DNA form, the CDR3 reads TGCGCCAGCAGCCAAGATACGGGAGCGGGAGGGAAAGATACGCAGTATTTT.

The chain links TRBV6-1 to TRBJ1-2, with D unresolved. The CDR3 runs 13 residues. Germline-derived CDR1 and CDR2 are MNHNS and SASEGT. Trimming removed 3 bases from V and 4 bases from J, with 9 bases in between. CDR3 sequence (DNA): TGTGCCAGCAGTGATTGGGGTCCCTATGGCTACACCTTC. Translated: CASSDWGPYGYTF.

The J gene is TRBJ1-1, the V gene TRBV5-1; D possibly corresponds to TRBD1 (5 bases). V lost 0 bases, J lost 5 bases, and 14 bases lay in between. Germline CDR1 and CDR2: SGHRS and YFSETQ. The CDR3 is made up of 15 amino acids. The CDR3 region is CASSLAPGPGTEAFF. The CDR3, as DNA: TGCGCCAGCAGCTTGGCCCCGGGGCCGGGGACTGAAGCTTTCTTT.

This chain's CDR3 is CASIPRTEEKLFF. For the CDR3, the DNA is TGTGCCAGCATCCCCCGGACAGAAGAAAAACTGTTTTTT. The chain is built from TRBV28 and TRBJ1-4, with D possibly being TRBD1 (6 bases). The germline V gene has CDR1 MDHEN and CDR2 SYDVKM. V was trimmed by 7 bases and J by 8 bases, leaving 14 bases between them. This CDR3 comprises 13 residues. Drawing the rest from reference TRBV28 and TRBJ1-4, the complete variable domain is DVKVTQSSRYLVKRTGEKVFLECVQDMDHENMFWYRQDPGLGLRLIYFSYDVKMKEKGDIPEGYSVSREKKERFSLILESASTNQTSMYLCASIPRTEEKLFFGSGTQLSVL.

Relative to its sample, this clone is large (0.1 to 1%). The CDR3 coding sequence is TGTGCCAGCAGCTCAGGACAGCCTGGTGATCAGCCCCAGCATTTT. Its translation: CASSSGQPGDQPQHF. The chain has TRBV7-2 and TRBJ1-5, with a weak D call TRBD1 (6 bases). This CDR3 contains 15 residues. CDR1 and CDR2 from the germline V gene are SGHTA and FQGNSA. The germline V and J ends were trimmed by 4 bases and 5 bases, with 15 bases remaining between them. The whole variable domain, remainder taken from reference TRBV7-2 and TRBJ1-5, is GAGVSQSPSNKVTEKGKDVELRCDPISGHTALYWYRQSLGQGLEFLIYFQGNSAPDKSGLPSDRFSAERTGGSVSTLTIQRTQQEDSAVYLCASSSGQPGDQPQHFGDGTRLSIL.